This TCR beta chain was obtained from a study of graft-versus-host responses after intestinal transplantation. By sample share, this clone is medium-sized. Notes on the study in general: There was an association between peak levels of circulating GvH clones and early post-transplant HvG declines.

Clones were read by immunoSEQ multiplex PCR, and TCRdb kept only the in-frame ones, dropping some. The repertoire holds some 4,700 clones, with about 30% as singletons. Irradiated stimulators labeled with violet dye, some 200,000 in number, were plated with some 200,000 CFSE-labeled responders. Germline lookup yields CDR1 MDHEN and CDR2 SYDVKM. V was clipped by 1 base and J by 3 bases, with 12 bases between them. The CDR3 spans 15 residues. The source is a human patient who was an organ donor for intestinal transplantation. The chain couples TRBV28 to TRBJ1-2; tentatively, D is TRBD1 (5 bases). Sample: alloreactive CD8+ T cells from a mixed lymphocyte reaction culture, taken before transplantation. Subset indicated: CFSE-low proliferating T cells sorted from approximately 6-day pre-transplant mixed lymphocyte reaction (GvH or HvG direction). The CDR3 loop reads CASSLLGRVDYGYTF. CDR3 sequence (DNA): TGTGCCAGCAGTTTATTGGGCAGGGTCGACTATGGCTACACCTTC.